This TCR beta chain was found in a study of blood T cells in healthy people across ages. The CDR3 consists of 15 residues. Germline V gene data show CDR1 as SGHTA and CDR2 as FQGTGA. V shed 1 base, J shed 4 bases, and the junction held 4 bases outside the gene matches. PCR was performed a second time for roughly 7 to 12 cycles using a sample-barcoded 5' primer and a J-beta primer mix. Via MiXCR, TCRdb re-called the 5' RACE reads, giving one row per CDR3 protein. The profile shows 550,000 to 700,000 distinct CDR3 sequences, 25% to 30% of them singletons. This clonotype was found a few times. Sequencing was carried out using blood. The chain couples TRBV7-3 to TRBJ2-1; 7 bases align to TRBD2. The receptor was derived from a woman aged 70-85 years in good health. The chain's CDR3 is CASSLSLAEYNEQFF. CDR3 DNA sequence: TGTGCCAGCAGCTTAAGTCTAGCGGAGTACAATGAGCAGTTCTTC.